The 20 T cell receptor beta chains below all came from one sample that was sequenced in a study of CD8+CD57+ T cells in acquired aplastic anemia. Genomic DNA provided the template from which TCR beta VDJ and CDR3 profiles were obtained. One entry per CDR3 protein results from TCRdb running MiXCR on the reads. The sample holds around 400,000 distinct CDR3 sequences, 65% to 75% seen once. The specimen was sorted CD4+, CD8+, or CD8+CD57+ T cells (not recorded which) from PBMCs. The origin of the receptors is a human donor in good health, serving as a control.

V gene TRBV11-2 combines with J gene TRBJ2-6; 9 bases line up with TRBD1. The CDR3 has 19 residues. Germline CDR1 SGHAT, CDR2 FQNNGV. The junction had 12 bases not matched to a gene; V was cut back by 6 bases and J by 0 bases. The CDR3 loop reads CASRLTGTGWPSGANVLTF. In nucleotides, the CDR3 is TGTGCCAGCAGACTGACCGGGACAGGGTGGCCCTCTGGGGCCAACGTCCTGACTTTC.

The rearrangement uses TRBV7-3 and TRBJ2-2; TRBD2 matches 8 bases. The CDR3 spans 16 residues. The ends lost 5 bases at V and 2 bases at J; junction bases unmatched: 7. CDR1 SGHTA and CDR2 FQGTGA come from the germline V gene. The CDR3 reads CASSGAVAGNTGELFF. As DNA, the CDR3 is TGTGCCAGCAGCGGGGCGGTAGCGGGAAACACCGGGGAGCTGTTTTTT.

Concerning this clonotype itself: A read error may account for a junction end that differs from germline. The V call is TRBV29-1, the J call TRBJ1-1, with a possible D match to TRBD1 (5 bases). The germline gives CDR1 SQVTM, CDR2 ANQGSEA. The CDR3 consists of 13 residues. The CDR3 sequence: CSVSKGRDTDPLF. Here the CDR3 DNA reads TGCAGCGTTTCAAAGGGGCGCGACACTGACCCTCTTTTT. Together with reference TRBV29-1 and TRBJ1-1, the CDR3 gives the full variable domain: SAVISQKPSRDICQRGTSLTIQCQVDSQVTMMFWYRQQPGQSLTLIATANQGSEATYESGFVIDKFPISRPNLTFSTLTVSNMSPEDSSIYLCSVSKGRDTDPLFGQGTRLTVV.

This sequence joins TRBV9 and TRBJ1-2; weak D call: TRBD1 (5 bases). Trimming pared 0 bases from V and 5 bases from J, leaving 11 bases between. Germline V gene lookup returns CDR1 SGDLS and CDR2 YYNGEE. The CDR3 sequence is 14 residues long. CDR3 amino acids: CASSVAGTDYGYTF. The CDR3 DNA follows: TGTGCCAGCAGCGTAGCCGGGACGGATTATGGCTACACCTTC.

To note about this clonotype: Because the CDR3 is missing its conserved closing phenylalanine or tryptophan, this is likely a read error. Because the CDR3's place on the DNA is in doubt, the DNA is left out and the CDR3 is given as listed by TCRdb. CDR3: CASSAGSGFQGPL. The V and J genes are TRBV9 and TRBJ2-7; TRBD2 is the table's D call, not checked against the DNA. Germline values: CDR1 SGDLS, CDR2 YYNGEE. Including both end residues, the CDR3 is 13 amino acids long.

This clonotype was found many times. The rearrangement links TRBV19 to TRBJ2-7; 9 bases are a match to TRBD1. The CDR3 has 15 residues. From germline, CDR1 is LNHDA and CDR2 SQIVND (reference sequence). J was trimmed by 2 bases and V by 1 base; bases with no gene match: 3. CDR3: CASSIGGTGTYEQYF. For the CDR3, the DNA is TGTGCCAGTAGTATAGGCGGGACAGGGACCTACGAGCAGTACTTC. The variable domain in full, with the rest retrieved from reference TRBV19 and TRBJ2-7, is DGGITQSPKYLFRKEGQNVTLSCEQNLNHDAMYWYRQDPGQGLRLIYYSQIVNDFQKGDIAEGYSVSREKKESFPLTVTSAQKNPTAFYLCASSIGGTGTYEQYFGPGTRLTVT.

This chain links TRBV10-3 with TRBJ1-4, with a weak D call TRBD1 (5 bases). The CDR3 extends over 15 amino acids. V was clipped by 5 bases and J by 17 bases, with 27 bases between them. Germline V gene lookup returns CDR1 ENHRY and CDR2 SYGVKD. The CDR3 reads CAISRMGEGYDEAFF. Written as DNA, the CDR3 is TGTGCCATCAGTCGAATGGGGGAAGGTTACGATGAAGCTTTTTTT.

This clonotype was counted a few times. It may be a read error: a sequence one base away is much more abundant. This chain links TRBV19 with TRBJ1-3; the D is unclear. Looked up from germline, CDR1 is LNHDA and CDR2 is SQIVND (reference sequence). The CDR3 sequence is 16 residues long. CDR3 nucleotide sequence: TGTGCCAATAGTATAAATCGTGCAAGCTCTGGAAACACCATATATTTT. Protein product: CANSINRASSGNTIYF.

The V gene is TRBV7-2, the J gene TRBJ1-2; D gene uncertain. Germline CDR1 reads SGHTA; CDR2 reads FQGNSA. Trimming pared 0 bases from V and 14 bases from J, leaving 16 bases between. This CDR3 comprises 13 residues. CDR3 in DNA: TGTGCCAGCAGCTTAGCTCAAAGGCTAACCTATACCTTC. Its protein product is CASSLAQRLTYTF.

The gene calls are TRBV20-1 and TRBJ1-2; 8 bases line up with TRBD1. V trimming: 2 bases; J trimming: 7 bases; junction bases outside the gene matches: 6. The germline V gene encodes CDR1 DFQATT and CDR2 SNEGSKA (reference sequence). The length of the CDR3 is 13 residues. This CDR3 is CSARQGAHTGYTF. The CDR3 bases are TGCAGTGCTAGACAGGGGGCACACACTGGCTACACCTTC.

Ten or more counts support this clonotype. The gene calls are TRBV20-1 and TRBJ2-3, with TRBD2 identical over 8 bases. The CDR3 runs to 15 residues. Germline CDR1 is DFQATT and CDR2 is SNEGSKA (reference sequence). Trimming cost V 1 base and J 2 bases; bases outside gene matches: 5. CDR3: CSARGGAGDTDTQYF. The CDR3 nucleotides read TGCAGTGCTAGAGGAGGAGCGGGAGACACAGATACGCAGTATTTT.

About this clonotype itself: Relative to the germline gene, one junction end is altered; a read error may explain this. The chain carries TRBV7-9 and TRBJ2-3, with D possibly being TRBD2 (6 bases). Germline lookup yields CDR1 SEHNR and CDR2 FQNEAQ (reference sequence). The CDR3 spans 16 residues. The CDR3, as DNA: TGTGCCAGCAGCGTCGGAGCGGAGGGGAACACAGGTACGCAGTATTTT. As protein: CASSVGAEGNTGTQYF.

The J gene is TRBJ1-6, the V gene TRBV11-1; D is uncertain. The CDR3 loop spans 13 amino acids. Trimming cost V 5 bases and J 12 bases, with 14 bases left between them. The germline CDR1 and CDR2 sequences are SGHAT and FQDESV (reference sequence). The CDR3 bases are TGTGCCAGCAGCCTTGCCCTAGATGGACCCCTCCACTTT. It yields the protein CASSLALDGPLHF.

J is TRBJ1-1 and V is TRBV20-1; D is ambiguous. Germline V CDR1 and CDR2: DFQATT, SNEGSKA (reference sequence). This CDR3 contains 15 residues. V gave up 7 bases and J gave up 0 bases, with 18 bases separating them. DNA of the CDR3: TGCAGTGGCTATTTTCTGCCGAACCTGAACACTGAAGCTTTCTTT. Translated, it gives CSGYFLPNLNTEAFF.

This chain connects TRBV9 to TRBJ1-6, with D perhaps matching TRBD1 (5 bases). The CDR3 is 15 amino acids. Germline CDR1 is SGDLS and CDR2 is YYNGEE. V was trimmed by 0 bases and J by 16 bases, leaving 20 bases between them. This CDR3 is CASSVEADRENTLHF. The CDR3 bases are TGTGCCAGCAGCGTAGAGGCAGACAGAGAGAACACTCTCCACTTT.

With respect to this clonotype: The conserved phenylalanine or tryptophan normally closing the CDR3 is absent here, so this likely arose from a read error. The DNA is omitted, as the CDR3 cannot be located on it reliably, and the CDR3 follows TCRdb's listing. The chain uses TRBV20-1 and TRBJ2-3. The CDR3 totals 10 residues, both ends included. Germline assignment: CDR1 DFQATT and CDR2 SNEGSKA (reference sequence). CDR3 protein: CSVRVDAPTI.

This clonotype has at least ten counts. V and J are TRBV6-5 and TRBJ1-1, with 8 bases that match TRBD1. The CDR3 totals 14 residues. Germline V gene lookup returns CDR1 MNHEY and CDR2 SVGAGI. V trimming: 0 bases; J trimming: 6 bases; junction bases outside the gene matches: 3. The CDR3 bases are TGTGCCAGCAGTTACTCCGGACAGGGTTCTGAAGCTTTCTTT. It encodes CASSYSGQGSEAFF.

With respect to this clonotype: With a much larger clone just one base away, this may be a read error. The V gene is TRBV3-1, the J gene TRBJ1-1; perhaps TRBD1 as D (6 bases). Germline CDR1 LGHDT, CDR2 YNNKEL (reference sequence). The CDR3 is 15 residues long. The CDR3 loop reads CASSQIRDTNTEASF. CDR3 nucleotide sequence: TGTGCCAGCAGCCAAATACGGGACACTAACACTGAAGCTTCCTTT. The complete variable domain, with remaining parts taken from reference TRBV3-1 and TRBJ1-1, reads DTAVSQTPKYLVTQMGNDKSIKCEQNLGHDTMYWYKQDSKKFLKIMFSYNNKELIINETVPNRFSPKSPDKAHLNLHINSLELGDSAVYFCASSQIRDTNTEASFGQGTRLTVV.

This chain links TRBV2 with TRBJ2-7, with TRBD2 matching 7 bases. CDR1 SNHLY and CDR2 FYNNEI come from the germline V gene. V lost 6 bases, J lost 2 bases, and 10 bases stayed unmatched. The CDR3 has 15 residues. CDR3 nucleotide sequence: TGTGCCAGCAGCTTCTTGGGGGGAGGGACCTACGAGCAGTACTTC. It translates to CASSFLGGGTYEQYF.

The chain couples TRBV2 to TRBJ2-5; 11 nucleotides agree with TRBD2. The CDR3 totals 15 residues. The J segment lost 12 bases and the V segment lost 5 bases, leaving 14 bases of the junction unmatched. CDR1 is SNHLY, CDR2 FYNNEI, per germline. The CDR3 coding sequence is TGTGCCAGCAGTCTGGTACTAGCGGGGGAGAACACCGAGTACTTC. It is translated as CASSLVLAGENTEYF.